The entry below gives a single T cell receptor (beta chain) sequence along with its context. What it binds is unknown. The sample belongs to a study of T cell responses to AZD1222 COVID-19 vaccine. Whole-study findings and limits: The breadth and depth of Spike-specific TCRs increased once two AZD1222 doses had been given. The donor group comprised mostly white British people and more females; the analysis possibly underestimated clonal diversity. Among spike-specific TCRs, nearly half reportedly target unmutated variant regions. The repertoires were collected only after the peak T cell response.

Assay used: immunoSEQ multiplex PCR; TCRdb lists only in-frame clones, some missing. The data show about 150,000 clones, around 93% seen once. V dropped 5 bases and J dropped 6 bases, with 13 bases sitting between them. In germline, CDR1 is SNHLY, CDR2 FYNNEI. The CDR3 has 13 amino acids. V usage is TRBV2 and J usage is TRBJ1-1; D remains ambiguous. The sequence came from an adult in good health. Material: peripheral blood, obtained on day 0 of AZD1222 vaccination. CDR3 nucleotides: TGTGCCAGCAGTCCACGGGTATTTTCTGAAGCTTTCTTT. It translates to CASSPRVFSEAFF.